The 8 T cell receptor beta chains given below trace back to one sample, sequenced in a study of blood T cell repertoires in COVID-19. TCRdb's copy holds only in-frame clones and misses some; the assay was immunoSEQ multiplex PCR. Of around 450,000 clones detected, 87% appear once; the ten largest clones hold 0.7%. Sequencing was done on a sample of PBMCs or T cells enriched from blood (not recorded which). The receptors shown here come from a woman between 18 and 29 years old who had recovered from COVID-19.

The chain has TRBV30 and TRBJ1-1; D is undetermined. Germline assignment: CDR1 GTSNPN and CDR2 SVGIG (reference sequence). This CDR3 is 12 amino acids long. The V end lost 3 bases, the J end lost 6 bases, and 11 bases lay between the germline ends. CDR3 in amino acids: CAWRRLGAEAFF. The CDR3 DNA reads TGTGCCTGGAGGAGGCTCGGCGCTGAAGCTTTCTTT.

The sample holds a few counts of this clone. This rearrangement joins TRBV3-1 (or the pseudogene TRBV3-2) to TRBJ2-5; possible D gene TRBD1, 6 bases. Per germline, CDR1 LGHDT and CDR2 YNNKEL (reference sequence). V was cut by 0 bases and J by 1 base, with 12 bases left in between. The CDR3 sequence is 16 residues long. This chain's CDR3 is CASSQDLLGGQETQYF. CDR3 nucleotides: TGTGCCAGCAGCCAAGACCTTTTAGGGGGCCAAGAGACCCAGTACTTC.

This chain connects TRBV5-1 to TRBJ1-2, with D perhaps TRBD1 (5 bases). V lost 3 bases and J lost 2, with 11 bases in between. This CDR3 is built from 14 residues. CDR1 and CDR2 from the germline V gene are SGHRS and YFSETQ. The CDR3 nucleotides read TGCGCCAGCAGCTGGGGCTTAAACAACTATGGCTACACCTTC. Protein product: CASSWGLNNYGYTF.

The chain recombines TRBV5-1 with TRBJ2-3; possibly TRBD2 for D (6 bases). The CDR3 has 15 residues. The germline gives CDR1 SGHRS, CDR2 YFSETQ. V lost 0 bases and J 6 bases, leaving 14 bases between the germline ends. The CDR3 region has the DNA TGCGCCAGCAGCTTGGCCCCGCTAGCGTCGGATACGCAGTATTTT. Translated, it gives CASSLAPLASDTQYF.

The chain uses TRBV5-1 and TRBJ1-1, with 7 nucleotides matching TRBD1. The germline gives CDR1 SGHRS, CDR2 YFSETQ. This CDR3 region has 13 residues. V dropped 3 bases and J dropped 3; count of bases not matched to a gene: 2. The CDR3 nucleotides are TGCGCCAGCAGCTCCGGACAGGACACTGAAGCTTTCTTT. This gives the protein CASSSGQDTEAFF.

V usage is TRBV30 and J usage is TRBJ1-6; D remains ambiguous. V gave up 3 bases and J gave up 2 bases, with 8 bases separating them. The CDR3 is 14 residues long. Germline CDR1 is GTSNPN and CDR2 is SVGIG (reference sequence). Written as DNA, the CDR3 is TGTGCCTGGAGGAGGATACCCTATAATTCACCCCTCCACTTT. Residues: CAWRRIPYNSPLHF.

V gene TRBV10-3 combines with J gene TRBJ1-3; 7 nucleotides agree with TRBD1. Germline V CDR1 and CDR2: ENHRY, SYGVKD. This CDR3 is built from 15 residues. The J segment lost 4 bases and the V segment lost 3 bases, leaving 6 bases of the junction unmatched. The CDR3 DNA sequence: TGTGCCATCAGTGAAGCAGGGGGGTCGGGAAACACCATATATTTT. It specifies CAISEAGGSGNTIYF.

Remarks on this clone: In the same sample, other DNA sequences code for this CDR3. The chain uses TRBV5-1 and TRBJ2-5, with 10 bases aligning to TRBD1. V was pared by 3 bases and J by 4 bases, with 6 bases of the junction left unmatched. The CDR3 consists of 15 residues. Germline CDR1 is SGHRS and CDR2 is YFSETQ. The CDR3 nucleotides are TGCGCCAGCAGCTCCGGACAGGGGGGTGGAGAGACCCAGTACTTC. It is translated as CASSSGQGGGETQYF.